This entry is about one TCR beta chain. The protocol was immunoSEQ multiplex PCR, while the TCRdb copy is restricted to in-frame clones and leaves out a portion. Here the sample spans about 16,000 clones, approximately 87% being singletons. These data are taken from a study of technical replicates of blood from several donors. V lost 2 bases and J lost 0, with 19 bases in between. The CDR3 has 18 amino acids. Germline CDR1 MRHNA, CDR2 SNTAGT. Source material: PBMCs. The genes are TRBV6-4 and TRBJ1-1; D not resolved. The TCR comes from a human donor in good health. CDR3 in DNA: TGTGCCAGCAGTGACCCGACGGTCGTCCGACTATTGAACACTGAAGCTTTCTTT. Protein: CASSDPTVVRLLNTEAFF.